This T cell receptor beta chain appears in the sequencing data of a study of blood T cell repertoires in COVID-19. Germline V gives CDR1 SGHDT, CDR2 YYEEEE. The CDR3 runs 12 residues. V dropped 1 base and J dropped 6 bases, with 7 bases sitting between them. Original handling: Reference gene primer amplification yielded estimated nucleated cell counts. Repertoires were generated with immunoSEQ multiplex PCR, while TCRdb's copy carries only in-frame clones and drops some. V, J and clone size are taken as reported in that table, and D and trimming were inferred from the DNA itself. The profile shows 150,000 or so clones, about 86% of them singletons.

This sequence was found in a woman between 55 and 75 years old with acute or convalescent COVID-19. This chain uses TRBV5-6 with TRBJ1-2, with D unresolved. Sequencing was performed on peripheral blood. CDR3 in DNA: TGTGCCAGCAGCTTGCCGGGAGATGGCTACACCTTC. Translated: CASSLPGDGYTF.